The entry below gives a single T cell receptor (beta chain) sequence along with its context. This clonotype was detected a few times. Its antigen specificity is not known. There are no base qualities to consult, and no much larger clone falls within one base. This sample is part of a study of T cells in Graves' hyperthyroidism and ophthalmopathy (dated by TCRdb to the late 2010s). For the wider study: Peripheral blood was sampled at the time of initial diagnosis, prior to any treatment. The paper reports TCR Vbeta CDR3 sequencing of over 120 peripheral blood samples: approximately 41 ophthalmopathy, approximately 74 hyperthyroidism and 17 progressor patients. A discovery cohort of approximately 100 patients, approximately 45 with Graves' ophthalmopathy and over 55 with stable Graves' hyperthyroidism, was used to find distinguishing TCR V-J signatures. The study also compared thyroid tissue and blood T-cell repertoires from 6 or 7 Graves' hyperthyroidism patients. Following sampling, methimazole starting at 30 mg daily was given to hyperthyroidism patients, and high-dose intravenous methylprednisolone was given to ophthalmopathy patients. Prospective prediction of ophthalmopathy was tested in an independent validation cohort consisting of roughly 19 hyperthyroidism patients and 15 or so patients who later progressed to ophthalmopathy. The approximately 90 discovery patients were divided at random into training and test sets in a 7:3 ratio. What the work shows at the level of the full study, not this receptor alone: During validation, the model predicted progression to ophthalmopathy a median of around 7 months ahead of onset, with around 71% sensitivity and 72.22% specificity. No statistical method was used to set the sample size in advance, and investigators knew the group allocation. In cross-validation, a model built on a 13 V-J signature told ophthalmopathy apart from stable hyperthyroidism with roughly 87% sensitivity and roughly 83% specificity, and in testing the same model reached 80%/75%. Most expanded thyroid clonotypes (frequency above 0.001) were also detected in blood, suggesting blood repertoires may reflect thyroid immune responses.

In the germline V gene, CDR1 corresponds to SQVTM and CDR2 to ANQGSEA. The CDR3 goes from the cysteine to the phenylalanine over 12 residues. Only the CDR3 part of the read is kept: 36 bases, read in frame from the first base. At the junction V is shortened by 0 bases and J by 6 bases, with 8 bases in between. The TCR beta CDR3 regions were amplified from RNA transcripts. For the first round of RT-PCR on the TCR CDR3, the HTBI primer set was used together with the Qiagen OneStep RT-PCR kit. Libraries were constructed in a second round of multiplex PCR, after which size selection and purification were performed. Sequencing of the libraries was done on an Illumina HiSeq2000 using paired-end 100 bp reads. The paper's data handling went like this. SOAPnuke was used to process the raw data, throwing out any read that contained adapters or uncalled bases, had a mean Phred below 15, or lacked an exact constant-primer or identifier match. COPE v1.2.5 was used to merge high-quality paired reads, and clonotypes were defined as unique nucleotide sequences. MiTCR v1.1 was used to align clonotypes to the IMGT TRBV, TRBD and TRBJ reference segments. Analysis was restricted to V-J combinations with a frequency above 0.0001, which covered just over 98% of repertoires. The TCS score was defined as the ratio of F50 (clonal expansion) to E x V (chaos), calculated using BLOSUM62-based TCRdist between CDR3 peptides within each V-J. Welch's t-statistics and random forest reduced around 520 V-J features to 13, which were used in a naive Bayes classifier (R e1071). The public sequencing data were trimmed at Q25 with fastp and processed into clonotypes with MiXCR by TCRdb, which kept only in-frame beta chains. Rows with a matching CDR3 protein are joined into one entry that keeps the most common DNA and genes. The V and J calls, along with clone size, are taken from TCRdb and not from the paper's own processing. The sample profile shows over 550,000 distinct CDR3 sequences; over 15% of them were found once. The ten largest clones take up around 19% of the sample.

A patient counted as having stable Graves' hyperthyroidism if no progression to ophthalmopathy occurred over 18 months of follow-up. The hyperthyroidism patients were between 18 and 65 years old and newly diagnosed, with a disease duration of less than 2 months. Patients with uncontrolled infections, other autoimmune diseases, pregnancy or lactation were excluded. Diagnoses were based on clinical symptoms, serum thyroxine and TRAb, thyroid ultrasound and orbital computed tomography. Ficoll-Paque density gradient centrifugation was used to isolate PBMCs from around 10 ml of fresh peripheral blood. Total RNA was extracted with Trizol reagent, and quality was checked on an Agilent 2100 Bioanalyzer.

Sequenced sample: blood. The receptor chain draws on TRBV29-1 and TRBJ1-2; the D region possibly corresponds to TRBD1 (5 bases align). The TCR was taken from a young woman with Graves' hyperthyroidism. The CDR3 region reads CSVEDRANGYTF. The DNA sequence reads TGCAGCGTTGAAGACAGGGCGAATGGCTACACCTTC.